The 26 T cell receptor beta chains below come from one sample, sequenced in a study of CD8 T cells in Susac syndrome. cDNA came from about 0.46 to 1 ug RNA primed by random hexamers. TCRdb re-derived calls from the immunoSEQ multiplex PCR reads in MiXCR, one entry per CDR3 protein. In the table there are fewer than 200,000 distinct CDR3 sequences, roughly 91% of which are singletons. Source material: CD4+ T cells from PBMCs. The receptors originated from a human donor with Susac syndrome.

The CDR3, as DNA: TGCGCCAGCAGCCAATCGGGACAGCAAAACACTGAAGCTTTCTTT. As protein: CASSQSGQQNTEAFF. The V gene is TRBV4-1, the J gene TRBJ1-1; 7 bases align to TRBD1. J gave up 2 bases and V 2 bases, and 5 bases lay outside the gene matches. The length of the CDR3 is 15 residues. Germline-derived CDR1 and CDR2 are MGHRA and YSYEKL.

V is TRBV7-8 and J is TRBJ2-7, with D perhaps TRBD2 (6 bases). The CDR3 has 16 amino acids. V was cut by 1 base and J by 1 base, with 14 bases left in between. Germline loops: CDR1 SGHVS, CDR2 FQNEAQ. The chain's CDR3 is CASSLGGPGTSYEQYF. In DNA, the CDR3 is TGTGCCAGCAGCTTAGGAGGGCCAGGGACTTCCTACGAGCAGTACTTC.

V is TRBV10-3 and J is TRBJ2-1; 10 bases fit TRBD2. Germline lookup yields CDR1 ENHRY and CDR2 SYGVKD. Trimming took 4 bases from V and 10 from J; bases not matched to a gene: 19. The CDR3 consists of 18 residues. The CDR3: CAISVENSGRSGVGEQFF. In DNA, the CDR3 is TGTGCCATCAGTGTCGAGAATAGCGGGAGGTCCGGGGTGGGGGAGCAGTTCTTC.

This clonotype is a singleton in its sample. The chain combines TRBV24-1 with TRBJ2-1; 14 nucleotides match TRBD2. Germline CDR1 reads KGHDR; CDR2 reads SFDVKD. V shed 4 bases and J 0 bases; nucleotides not matched to a gene: 7. The CDR3 is made up of 19 amino acids. CDR3 in DNA: TGTGCCACCAGTGAACCGGGACTAGCGGGAGAAGGCTCCTACAATGAGCAGTTCTTC. Translated, it gives CATSEPGLAGEGSYNEQFF.

V usage is TRBV7-9 and J usage is TRBJ2-5; 11 positions match TRBD1. The CDR3 consists of 15 residues. Germline-derived CDR1 and CDR2 are SEHNR and FQNEAQ (reference sequence). V was pared by 5 bases and J by 5 bases, with 7 bases of the junction left unmatched. The CDR3 nucleotides are TGTGCCAGCAGCCCGTGGACAGGGGGCACGGAGACCCAGTACTTC. Its protein product is CASSPWTGGTETQYF.

The chain carries TRBV20-1 and TRBJ2-7; possibly TRBD2 for D (5 bases). Germline V gene lookup returns CDR1 DFQATT and CDR2 SNEGSKA (reference sequence). Between the trimmed V and J ends, which lost 3 bases and 2 bases, there was a span of 17 bases. The CDR3 contains 15 residues. The CDR3 sequence is CSARVNRGYPYEQYF. The CDR3 DNA sequence: TGCAGTGCTAGGGTGAATCGCGGGTATCCCTACGAGCAGTACTTC.

This chain uses TRBV7-9 with TRBJ2-1, with 11 bases matching TRBD2. CDR1 is SEHNR, CDR2 FQNEAQ, per germline (reference sequence). There are 17 residues in the CDR3. V dropped 3 bases and J dropped 7; count of bases not matched to a gene: 11. The CDR3 spells CASSLKLAGGPGNEQFF. The CDR3 nucleotides read TGTGCCAGCAGCTTGAAGTTAGCGGGAGGGCCGGGGAATGAGCAGTTCTTC.

The gene calls are TRBV2 and TRBJ2-7; tentative D call: TRBD2 (5 bases). The CDR3 is made up of 13 amino acids. Germline lookup yields CDR1 SNHLY and CDR2 FYNNEI. The V gene lost 7 bases and the J gene lost 0 bases, with 10 bases spanning the gap. The CDR3 nucleotides read TGTGCCAGCAACCGGGAACTCTCCTACGAGCAGTACTTC. This gives the protein CASNRELSYEQYF.

CDR3 coding DNA: TGTGCCAGCAGTTACTCGGTACAGGGAGCAGTCATGAACACTGAAGCTTTCTTT. It specifies CASSYSVQGAVMNTEAFF. This sequence joins TRBV6-2 or TRBV6-3 and TRBJ1-1, with a tentative D call TRBD1 (6 bases). V was trimmed by 0 bases and J by 0 bases, leaving 17 bases between them. Germline V gene data show CDR1 as MNHEY and CDR2 as SVGEGT. CDR3 length equals 18 residues.

This clonotype appeared once. The chain is built from TRBV7-9 and TRBJ2-7, with D unclear. The V end lost 4 bases, the J end lost 5 bases, and 12 bases lay between the germline ends. The germline V gene encodes CDR1 SEHNR and CDR2 FQNEAQ (reference sequence). There are 13 residues in the CDR3. The CDR3 is CASSWGKGHEQYF. Here the CDR3 DNA reads TGTGCCAGCAGCTGGGGTAAGGGCCACGAGCAGTACTTC.

The chain recombines TRBV18 with TRBJ1-2, with 8 bases lining up with TRBD1. The CDR3 runs 12 residues. Germline lookup yields CDR1 KGHSH and CDR2 LQKENI. J was trimmed by 8 bases and V by 6 bases; bases with no gene match: 5. In DNA, the CDR3 is TGTGCCAGCTCGCTGGACAGGGAAGGCTACACCTTC. The encoded protein is CASSLDREGYTF.

The chain joins TRBV27 to TRBJ2-1; TRBD2 matches 12 bases. V dropped 5 bases and J dropped 2; count of bases not matched to a gene: 13. Germline V gives CDR1 MNHEY, CDR2 SMNVEV (reference sequence). The CDR3 is 19 residues long. CDR3 amino acids: CASSAGTSGPRQTYNEQFF. CDR3 sequence (DNA): TGTGCCAGCAGTGCCGGGACTAGCGGGCCCCGCCAGACCTACAATGAGCAGTTCTTC.

This sequence joins TRBV27 and TRBJ2-5; D might be TRBD1 (6 bases). This CDR3 spans 16 amino acids. The V end lost 3 bases, the J end lost 4 bases, and 18 bases lay between the germline ends. Germline V gene sequence: CDR1 MNHEY, CDR2 SMNVEV (reference sequence). The CDR3 sequence is CASSLFSDSRGETQYF. The CDR3 DNA reads TGTGCCAGCAGTTTGTTTTCGGACAGTCGAGGAGAGACCCAGTACTTC.

This chain uses TRBV29-1 with TRBJ1-5, with D maybe TRBD1 (6 bases). The CDR3 consists of 12 residues. Germline CDR1 and CDR2: SQVTM and ANQGSEA. Trimming pared 6 bases from V and 5 bases from J, leaving 11 bases between. Written as DNA, the CDR3 is TGCAGCGTCCAGACAGGCTATCAGCCCCAGCATTTT. Translation gives CSVQTGYQPQHF.

The count of this clonotype is one. The chain carries TRBV7-9 and TRBJ2-7; D gene uncertain. CDR1 is SEHNR, CDR2 FQNEAQ, per germline (reference sequence). The CDR3 has 14 amino acids. Trimming left V 4 bases short and J 3 bases short, with 13 bases between. The CDR3 region is CASSSQINNYEQYF. The CDR3 DNA is TGTGCCAGCAGCTCGCAGATAAACAACTACGAGCAGTACTTC.

The V call is TRBV20-1, the J call TRBJ2-1; either TRBD1 or TRBD2 may supply D (5 bases each). CDR3 length: 15 amino acids. Germline CDR1 reads DFQATT; CDR2 reads SNEGSKA (reference sequence). V dropped 5 bases and J dropped 9 bases, with 23 bases sitting between them. The CDR3 protein is CSAGKTGLITSEQFF. The CDR3 nucleotides read TGCAGTGCTGGTAAAACGGGGCTAATAACGAGTGAGCAGTTCTTC.

The chain joins TRBV12-3 or TRBV12-4 to TRBJ2-1; no definite D call. The CDR3 has 11 amino acids. The V gene lost 4 bases and the J gene lost 7 bases, with 5 bases spanning the gap. The CDR3 region has the DNA TGTGCCAGCAGTTCCCGGAATGAGCAGTTCTTC. Its translation: CASSSRNEQFF.

This sequence joins TRBV6-6 and TRBJ2-7, with D perhaps assigned TRBD1 or TRBD2 (5 bases each). The V and J ends lost 2 bases and 2 bases respectively, with 13 bases between them. Looked up from germline, CDR1 is MNHNY and CDR2 is SVGAGI (reference sequence). CDR3 length: 15 residues. This CDR3 reads CASSYGRDRTYEQYF. The CDR3 bases are TGTGCCAGCAGTTACGGTCGGGACCGGACCTACGAGCAGTACTTC.

The CDR3 DNA reads TGCAGTGCCGCAACCGGTAGCGGGGGACGCACAGATACGCAGTATTTT. Residues: CSAATGSGGRTDTQYF. The chain has TRBV20-1 and TRBJ2-3; TRBD2 matches 9 bases. From germline, CDR1 is DFQATT and CDR2 SNEGSKA (reference sequence). CDR3 length: 16 amino acids. With 6 bases clipped from V and 1 base from J, the junction kept 11 bases outside the gene matches.

This clonotype was observed once. V and J are TRBV7-9 and TRBJ2-1; 8 bases agree with TRBD2. Germline V lookup: CDR1 SEHNR, CDR2 FQNEAQ (reference sequence). The CDR3 runs 15 residues. The V gene end was trimmed by 4 bases and the J gene end by 0 bases; junction bases not matched to a gene: 2. The CDR3 loop is CASSWSGSSYNEQFF. In nucleotides, the CDR3 is TGTGCCAGCAGCTGGAGCGGGAGCTCCTACAATGAGCAGTTCTTC.

In its sample, this clonotype was seen once. The chain carries TRBV29-1 and TRBJ2-2, with a possible D match to TRBD1 (7 bases). Germline-derived CDR1 and CDR2 are SQVTM and ANQGSEA. The length of the CDR3 is 15 residues. Trimming removed 8 bases at V and 1 base at J, with 17 bases between. The CDR3 DNA reads TGCAGCTGCATACAGGGGCGGGGGAACACCGGGGAGCTGTTTTTT. This gives the protein CSCIQGRGNTGELFF.

The chain couples TRBV5-1 to TRBJ1-1; no clear D. Trimming shortened V by 2 bases and J by 2 bases, and 10 bases separated the two germline ends. Germline V gene lookup returns CDR1 SGHRS and CDR2 YFSETQ. The length of the CDR3 is 14 residues. CDR3 amino acids: CASSLDADNTEAFF. CDR3 sequence (DNA): TGCGCCAGCAGCTTAGACGCCGACAACACTGAAGCTTTCTTT. Full variable domain (rest looked up from reference TRBV5-1 and TRBJ1-1): KAGVTQTPRYLIKTRGQQVTLSCSPISGHRSVSWYQQTPGQGLQFLFEYFSETQRNKGNFPGRFSGRQFSNSRSEMNVSTLELGDSALYLCASSLDADNTEAFFGQGTRLTVV.

As DNA, the CDR3 is TGCAGTGCTGTCCCCGGGACAGGGGGCGCGGAGACCCAGTACTTC. The encoded protein is CSAVPGTGGAETQYF. J is TRBJ2-5 and V is TRBV20-1; TRBD1 matches at 12 bases. This CDR3 is built from 15 residues. V lost 5 bases, J lost 5 bases, and 9 bases stayed unmatched. Germline V lookup: CDR1 DFQATT, CDR2 SNEGSKA (reference sequence).

With regard to this clonotype: The junction does not match germline at one end; this may be a read error. For the CDR3, the DNA is TGTGCTAGCAGCCAAGCGGGAGCCGGGGAGCTGTTTTTT. This encodes CASSQAGAGELFF. The V gene is TRBV7-7, the J gene TRBJ2-2; 8 bases fit TRBD2. In germline, CDR1 is SSHAT, CDR2 FNYEAQ (reference sequence). The CDR3 runs to 13 residues.

Concerning this clonotype: An end of the junction differs from the germline gene, which may be a read error. This chain's CDR3 is CASSLVGTEVFF. The CDR3 DNA is TGTGCCAGCAGCCTAGTGGGCACTGAAGTTTTCTTT. V and J are TRBV3-1 and TRBJ1-1; D is unresolved. This CDR3 has 12 amino acids. The germline V gene encodes CDR1 LGHDT and CDR2 YNNKEL (reference sequence).

V and J are TRBV18 and TRBJ2-7; D is possibly TRBD2 (5 bases). CDR3 length: 13 residues. Trimming removed 3 bases from V and 7 bases from J, with 13 bases in between. Germline V gene lookup returns CDR1 KGHSH and CDR2 LQKENI. The DNA of the CDR3 is TGTGCCAGCTCACCGGCTAGCTCGGGGGAGCAGTACTTC. It translates to CASSPASSGEQYF.